The following is a T cell receptor beta chain sequence with its context. This sample is part of a study of blood T cell repertoires in COVID-19. The wider study: Whether acute or convalescent, the COVID-19 samples came from the United States, Italy and Spain.

The Seattle site enrolled patients during active infection and followed them longitudinally. In the original processing: Estimates of nucleated cell counts were drawn from the amplification of reference gene primers. Some clones are missing from TCRdb's copy, which holds only in-frame ones; the method was immunoSEQ multiplex PCR. V and J calls and clone size come straight from that table; D and trimming were deduced from the DNA. Of some 200,000 clones detected, approximately 91% appear once; the ten largest clones hold roughly a sixth. Germline-derived CDR1 and CDR2 are LNHDA and SQIVND (reference sequence). CDR3 length equals 15 residues. V was shortened by 6 bases and J by 4 bases, with 18 bases between the two germline ends.

What was sequenced was peripheral blood. The clonotype was recovered from a man aged 45-65 years with COVID-19, enrolled during active disease. The genes are TRBV19 and TRBJ1-2, with D possibly matching TRBD1 (5 bases). The CDR3 DNA follows: TGTGCCAGTAGATTAACAAGGGGTTCGGGCTATGGCTACACCTTC. Encoded protein: CASRLTRGSGYGYTF.